The T cell receptor (beta chain) described here comes from a study of T-cell memory formation after mild COVID-19. Deletions cut 3 bases from V and 3 bases from J, with 12 bases between. This CDR3 contains 16 residues. CDR1 and CDR2 from the germline V gene are KGHSH and LQKENI. Study results and caveats: Second-wave clones reaching peak frequency on day 37 lacked confirmed SARS-CoV-2 specificity. Clones that contracted clustered mainly in CM and EM if CD4+ and in EMRA if CD8+. There was a balanced CD4/CD8 profile in clones contracting day 15 to 85, and later expanders leaned CD4+.

TCRdb re-derived calls from the 5' RACE reads in MiXCR, one entry per CDR3 protein. The sample lists under 700,000 distinct CDR3 sequences; approximately 20% were seen once. This clonotype has only a few counts. What it binds is not known. The receptor was isolated from an adult woman who had mild COVID-19 (a few samples of this study predate the infection). Cell type and time point are not known. J is TRBJ1-6 and V is TRBV18, with a tentative D call TRBD1 (6 bases). The sample taken for sequencing was PBMCs or a T cell subset sorted from them (not recorded which). The CDR3 loop is CASSPAGGDYNSPLHF. For the CDR3, the DNA is TGTGCCAGCTCACCTGCGGGGGGCGACTATAATTCACCCCTCCACTTT.